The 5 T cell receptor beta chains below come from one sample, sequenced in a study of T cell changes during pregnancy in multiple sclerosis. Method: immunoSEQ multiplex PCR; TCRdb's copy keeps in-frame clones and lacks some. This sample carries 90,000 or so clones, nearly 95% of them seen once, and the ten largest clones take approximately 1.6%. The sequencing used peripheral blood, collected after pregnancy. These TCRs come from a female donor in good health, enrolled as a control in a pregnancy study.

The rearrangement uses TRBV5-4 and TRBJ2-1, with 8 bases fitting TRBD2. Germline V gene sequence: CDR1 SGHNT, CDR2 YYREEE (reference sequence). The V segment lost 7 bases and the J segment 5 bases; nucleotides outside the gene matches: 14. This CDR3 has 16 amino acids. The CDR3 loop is CASSPSGTRGHNEQFF. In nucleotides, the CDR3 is TGTGCCAGCTCCCCTTCAGGGACTAGGGGCCACAATGAGCAGTTCTTC.

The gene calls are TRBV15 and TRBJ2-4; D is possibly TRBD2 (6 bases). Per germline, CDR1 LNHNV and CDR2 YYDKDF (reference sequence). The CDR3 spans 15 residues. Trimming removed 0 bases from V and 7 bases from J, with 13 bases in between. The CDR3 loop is CATSRDRGDSNIQYF. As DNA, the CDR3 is TGTGCCACCAGCAGAGACCGAGGGGACTCCAACATTCAGTACTTC.

The CDR3 coding sequence is TGTGCCTGCCATCCGGGACAGGGGGCGGATACGCAGTATTTT. Protein: CACHPGQGADTQYF. The chain couples TRBV28 to TRBJ2-3; 12 bases fit TRBD1. The CDR3 runs to 14 residues. Trimming at V came to 11 bases and at J to 6 bases, leaving 9 bases not matched to a gene. The germline V gene encodes CDR1 MDHEN and CDR2 SYDVKM. The full variable domain, rest sourced from reference TRBV28 and TRBJ2-3, is DVKVTQSSRYLVKRTGEKVFLECVQDMDHENMFWYRQDPGLGLRLIYFSYDVKMKEKGDIPEGYSVSREKKERFSLILESASTNQTSMYLCACHPGQGADTQYFGPGTRLTVL.

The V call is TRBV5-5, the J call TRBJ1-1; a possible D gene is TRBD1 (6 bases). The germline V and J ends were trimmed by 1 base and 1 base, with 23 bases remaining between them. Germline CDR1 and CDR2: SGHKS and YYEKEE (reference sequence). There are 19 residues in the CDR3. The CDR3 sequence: CASSLLWLNRVFSNTEAFF. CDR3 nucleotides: TGTGCCAGCAGCTTGTTGTGGTTGAACAGGGTGTTCTCGAACACTGAAGCTTTCTTT.

CDR3: CASSWLAGDIQYF. Here the CDR3 DNA reads TGTGCCAGCAGTTGGCTAGCGGGAGACATTCAGTACTTC. This chain joins TRBV6-5 and TRBJ2-4; 10 bases agree with TRBD2. CDR3 length equals 13 residues. V was clipped by 4 bases and J by 8 bases; unmatched bases: 2. CDR1 is MNHEY, CDR2 SVGAGI, per germline.